This T cell receptor (beta chain) came from a study of radiotherapy plus CTLA-4 blockade in lung cancer. About the research overall: Objective responses emerged in over 15% of patients, and 25% to 40% attained disease control. Study-level points and caveats: In blood, TCR clones derived from the tumor expanded after radiotherapy plus ipilimumab.

Each patient with chemo-refractory metastatic non-small-cell lung cancer was treated with focal radiation plus CTLA-4 blockade using ipilimumab. Profiled with immunoSEQ multiplex PCR; TCRdb holds only in-frame clones, not every one. The sample holds about 94,000 clones, roughly four fifths seen once. The CDR3 totals 13 residues. Germline V gene data show CDR1 as SGHVS and CDR2 as FQNEAQ. Trimming pared 5 bases from V and 4 bases from J, leaving 9 bases between. About this clone itself: Antigen unknown.

This clonotype was sampled from a human donor with non-small cell lung cancer that progressed on radiotherapy plus ipilimumab. The sequenced sample was peripheral blood, obtained from a patient treated with radiotherapy plus ipilimumab. This chain uses TRBV7-8 with TRBJ1-5, with D possibly being TRBD1 (5 bases). The CDR3 reads CASSLQANQPQHF. The CDR3 bases are TGTGCCAGCAGCCTACAGGCGAATCAGCCCCAGCATTTT.